One and the same sample provided the 32 T cell receptor beta chains below, sequenced in a study of vaccination and CD4 T cells after COVID-19. Treatment noted: approximately nine-day PBMC culture with coronavirus spike peptide pools or control peptides (ViraFEST assay). Before the COVID-19 pandemic (2011-2018), CD4+ T cells were obtained from the unexposed donor. An Oncomine TCR Beta short-read assay was used to sequence the DNA from cultured CD4+ T cells. TCRdb re-analysed the PCR reads in MiXCR, keeping a single row per CDR3 protein. Of 5,900 or so distinct CDR3 sequences listed, 35% to 50% are singletons. These TCRs' antigens remain unknown. What was sequenced was CD4+ T cells from blood, cultured in vitro. The receptors come from a human donor in good health.

The sample holds a few counts of this clonotype. The chain joins TRBV2 to TRBJ1-5; D possibly corresponds to TRBD1 (5 bases). The ends were cut back, 8 bases at V and 0 bases at J, with 14 bases in the middle. Germline V gives CDR1 SNHLY, CDR2 FYNNEI. The CDR3 is 15 residues long. CDR3 protein: CASCRGGYSNQPQHF. CDR3 DNA sequence: TGTGCCAGCTGCCGGGGGGGATATAGCAATCAGCCCCAGCATTTT.

The V gene is TRBV27, the J gene TRBJ2-7, with D uncertain. The germline CDR1 and CDR2 sequences are MNHEY and SMNVEV (reference sequence). The length of the CDR3 is 10 residues. Trimming shortened V by 6 bases and J by 3 bases, and 3 bases separated the two germline ends. The CDR3 DNA is TGTGCCAGCAGCTGCTACGAGCAGTACTTC. Protein product: CASSCYEQYF.

This clonotype has only a few counts. The rearrangement links TRBV20-1 to TRBJ2-2, with TRBD2 identical over 8 bases. Per the germline V gene, CDR1 is DFQATT and CDR2 is SNEGSKA (reference sequence). V was clipped by 2 bases and J by 1 base; unmatched bases: 0. This CDR3 spans 14 amino acids. CDR3 sequence reads: CSARLAGNTGELFF. In DNA form, the CDR3 reads TGCAGTGCTAGACTAGCGGGGAACACCGGGGAGCTGTTTTTT.

This clonotype occurred a few times. The CDR3 DNA reads TGCAGTGCCCCACCGGGACCCCAAGACTATAATTCACCCCTCCACTTT. This codes for CSAPPGPQDYNSPLHF. This sequence joins TRBV20-1 and TRBJ1-6; possible D gene TRBD1, 5 bases. This CDR3 spans 16 amino acids. Germline assignment: CDR1 DFQATT and CDR2 SNEGSKA (reference sequence). V gave up 6 bases and J gave up 3 bases, with 18 bases separating them.

The chain joins TRBV27 to TRBJ2-1; the match to TRBD2 covers 9 bases. CDR3 length: 15 amino acids. CDR1 and CDR2 from the germline V gene are MNHEY and SMNVEV (reference sequence). With 2 bases clipped from V and 5 bases from J, the junction kept 4 bases outside the gene matches. As DNA, the CDR3 is TGTGCCAGCAGTTTACGCCTAGCGGGGCACAATGAGCAGTTCTTC. Amino acids: CASSLRLAGHNEQFF.

V and J are TRBV6-1 and TRBJ2-2; D is possibly TRBD1 (5 bases). Germline assignment: CDR1 MNHNS and CDR2 SASEGT. CDR3 length: 16 amino acids. The V gene lost 2 bases and the J gene lost 2 bases, with 12 bases spanning the gap. In DNA form, the CDR3 reads TGTGCCAGCAGTGAAACCCCCGGACAAAACACCGGGGAGCTGTTTTTT. Its protein is CASSETPGQNTGELFF.

The V and J genes are TRBV12-3 or TRBV12-4 and TRBJ2-6; the D gene is possibly TRBD2 (7 bases). The CDR3 sequence is 16 residues long. V gave up 0 bases and J gave up 3 bases, with 9 bases separating them. The CDR3: CASSLAGGLGANVLTF. The CDR3 region has the DNA TGTGCCAGCAGTTTAGCGGGGGGGCTTGGGGCCAACGTCCTGACTTTC.

Details on this clonotype: One end of the junction does not line up with germline, which may come from a read error. The rearrangement uses TRBV7-9 and TRBJ1-2; D is unclear. CDR1 and CDR2 from the germline V gene are SEHNR and FQNEAQ (reference sequence). The length of the CDR3 is 14 residues. The CDR3 loop reads CASSLGGSNYGYAF. CDR3 sequence (DNA): TGTGCCAGCAGCTTAGGGGGATCCAACTATGGCTACGCCTTC.

This chain connects TRBV20-1 to TRBJ2-7; no reliable D call. V lost 6 bases, J lost 3 bases, and 9 bases lay in between. CDR3 length: 11 residues. Germline V gene data show CDR1 as DFQATT and CDR2 as SNEGSKA (reference sequence). The CDR3 loop is CSAAQSYEQYF. CDR3 DNA: TGCAGTGCCGCCCAGAGCTACGAGCAGTACTTC.

The rearrangement joins TRBV7-9 to TRBJ1-1; D remains unclear. CDR1 SEHNR and CDR2 FQNEAQ come from the germline V gene (reference sequence). Trimming removed 7 bases at V and 11 bases at J, with 11 bases between. This CDR3 spans 10 amino acids. The CDR3 sequence is CASTPAAAFF. In DNA form, the CDR3 reads TGTGCCAGCACTCCGGCGGCCGCTTTCTTT.

The chain carries TRBV19 and TRBJ1-5, with D uncertain. Trimming took off 7 bases at V and 0 bases at J, with 7 bases between the two ends. The CDR3 covers 13 residues. Germline lookup yields CDR1 LNHDA and CDR2 SQIVND (reference sequence). The CDR3: CASKGFSNQPQHF. The CDR3 DNA sequence: TGTGCCAGTAAAGGGTTTAGCAATCAGCCCCAGCATTTT.

The chain links TRBV6-5 to TRBJ1-1, with a tentative D call TRBD1 (5 bases). This CDR3 is 12 amino acids long. Germline V lookup: CDR1 MNHEY, CDR2 SVGAGI. V shed 2 bases and J shed 9 bases, with 10 bases lying between them. The chain's CDR3 is CASSYLEGKAFF. In nucleotides, the CDR3 is TGTGCCAGCAGTTACCTTGAGGGGAAAGCTTTCTTT.

This chain joins TRBV15 and TRBJ2-7; D remains ambiguous. V was shortened by 0 bases and J by 2 bases, with 8 bases between the two germline ends. Germline V gene lookup returns CDR1 LNHNV and CDR2 YYDKDF (reference sequence). This CDR3 region has 14 residues. CDR3 sequence: CATSREDGAYEQYF. The CDR3 bases are TGTGCCACCAGCAGAGAGGACGGAGCCTACGAGCAGTACTTC. The full variable domain, rest sourced from reference TRBV15 and TRBJ2-7, is DAMVIQNPRYQVTQFGKPVTLSCSQTLNHNVMYWYQQKSSQAPKLLFHYYDKDFNNEADTPDNFQSRRPNTSFCFLDIRSPGLGDTAMYLCATSREDGAYEQYFGPGTRLTVT.

This chain joins TRBV12-1 and TRBJ1-2; the D segment call TRBD1 is taken from the table without a DNA check. TRBV12-1 corresponds to a pseudogene. This CDR3 is built from 14 residues. CDR3 region: CASKRRGGSYGYTF. The CDR3 DNA follows: TGTGCCAGCAAGCGCAGGGGAGGTTCTTATGGCTACACCTTC.

This chain joins TRBV6-2 or TRBV6-3 and TRBJ2-3, with D unclear. The germline V and J ends were trimmed by 4 bases and 6 bases, with 8 bases remaining between them. Germline assignment: CDR1 MNHEY and CDR2 SVGEGT. CDR3 length equals 12 residues. CDR3 sequence: CASSSLADTQYF. CDR3 nucleotide sequence: TGTGCCAGCAGTTCTTTGGCTGATACGCAGTATTTT.

J is TRBJ2-7 and V is TRBV11-2; D uncertain. The CDR3 extends over 13 amino acids. Germline V gene data show CDR1 as SGHAT and CDR2 as FQNNGV. V lost 4 bases to trimming and J lost 0 bases, with 7 bases between them. The CDR3, as DNA: TGTGCCAGCAGCTCCCGGTCCTCCTACGAGCAGTACTTC. Its protein product is CASSSRSSYEQYF. Variable domain in full (rest from reference TRBV11-2 and TRBJ2-7): EAGVAQSPRYKIIEKRQSVAFWCNPISGHATLYWYQQILGQGPKLLIQFQNNGVVDDSQLPKDRFSAERLKGVDSTLKIQPAKLEDSAVYLCASSSRSSYEQYFGPGTRLTVT.

This clonotype has only a few counts. The CDR3, as DNA: TGTGCCAGCAGTGATGACAGCTCTGGGGCCAACGTCCTGACTTTC. It translates to CASSDDSSGANVLTF. The chain has TRBV6-4 and TRBJ2-6, with D perhaps TRBD1 (5 bases). Deletions cut 3 bases from V and 0 bases from J, with 6 bases between. This CDR3 region has 15 residues. CDR1 MRHNA and CDR2 SNTAGT come from the germline V gene.

This clonotype has more than one count but fewer than ten. V and J are TRBV20-1 and TRBJ1-1; tentatively, D is TRBD1 (5 bases). The CDR3 sequence is 15 residues long. The V and J ends lost 1 base and 1 base respectively, with 13 bases between them. Germline assignment: CDR1 DFQATT and CDR2 SNEGSKA (reference sequence). CDR3 residues: CSARGRTQGNTEAFF. DNA of the CDR3: TGCAGTGCTAGAGGGAGAACCCAGGGGAACACTGAAGCTTTCTTT.

This clonotype was detected only a few times. This sequence joins TRBV6-1 and TRBJ1-2; 10 bases line up with TRBD1. The CDR3 loop spans 17 amino acids. Germline trimming cut 8 bases from V and 0 bases from J; bases unmatched to any gene: 12. Germline-derived CDR1 and CDR2 are MNHNS and SASEGT. CDR3: CASSLGTGDVANYGYTF. The CDR3, as DNA: TGTGCCAGCTCCCTGGGGACAGGGGACGTAGCTAACTATGGCTACACCTTC.

This clonotype came up a few times. This rearrangement joins TRBV20-1 to TRBJ1-1; D is unresolved. CDR3 size: 13 residues. V was trimmed by 4 bases and J by 6 bases, leaving 15 bases between them. Germline-derived CDR1 and CDR2 are DFQATT and SNEGSKA (reference sequence). The CDR3 coding sequence is TGCAGTGCTAAGAAACCCCCGGGTTCTGAAGCTTTCTTT. Translated: CSAKKPPGSEAFF.

The V call is TRBV27, the J call TRBJ2-7; TRBD1 might be the D (6 bases). The CDR3 is made up of 15 amino acids. Germline CDR1 and CDR2: MNHEY and SMNVEV (reference sequence). V lost 1 base and J lost 4, with 14 bases in between. In DNA, the CDR3 is TGTGCCAGCAGTTTATTAGGTGTCAGGGGATACGAGCAGTACTTC. It translates to CASSLLGVRGYEQYF.

V is TRBV20-1 and J is TRBJ2-1; 8 bases fit TRBD2. With V trimmed by 5 bases and J by 5 bases, 5 bases remained unmatched. Germline V gene sequence: CDR1 DFQATT, CDR2 SNEGSKA (reference sequence). CDR3 length: 13 amino acids. CDR3 nucleotide sequence: TGCAGTGCTCGGGGGGGGGCGAACAATGAGCAGTTCTTC. Translation: CSARGGANNEQFF.

The chain couples TRBV7-2 to TRBJ1-2; 12 bases match TRBD1. The V and J ends lost 2 bases and 7 bases, in that order; junction bases with no gene match: 5. CDR3 length: 15 amino acids. Germline assignment: CDR1 SGHTA and CDR2 FQGNSA. In DNA, the CDR3 is TGTGCCAGCAGCTTACGGGACAGGGGGCAAGGTGGCTACACCTTC. Its protein product is CASSLRDRGQGGYTF. The entire variable domain, with the rest obtained from reference TRBV7-2 and TRBJ1-2, is as follows: GAGVSQSPSNKVTEKGKDVELRCDPISGHTALYWYRQSLGQGLEFLIYFQGNSAPDKSGLPSDRFSAERTGGSVSTLTIQRTQQEDSAVYLCASSLRDRGQGGYTFGSGTRLTVV.

This clonotype was seen only a few times. The chain uses TRBV6-5 and TRBJ1-5; D call uncertain. The germline V and J ends were trimmed by 4 bases and 6 bases, with 16 bases remaining between them. Germline lookup yields CDR1 MNHEY and CDR2 SVGAGI. The CDR3 is 15 residues long. Here the CDR3 reads CASSSGLQEFQPQHF. In DNA form, the CDR3 reads TGTGCCAGCAGTTCCGGGCTTCAGGAATTTCAGCCCCAGCATTTT.

This clonotype was counted a few times. The J gene is TRBJ2-3, the V gene TRBV29-1, with no clear D. Trimming shortened V by 7 bases and J by 3 bases, and 11 bases separated the two germline ends. Germline CDR1 and CDR2: SQVTM and ANQGSEA. The CDR3 runs to 12 residues. Here the CDR3 DNA reads TGCAGCGCATTGCCCGGGACAGATACGCAGTATTTT. It encodes CSALPGTDTQYF.

The chain uses TRBV5-1 and TRBJ1-6, with D possibly TRBD1 on 6 matching bases. Trimming stripped 4 bases from V and 6 bases from J, with 14 bases between. The germline V gene has CDR1 SGHRS and CDR2 YFSETQ. The CDR3 extends over 15 amino acids. The CDR3, as DNA: TGCGCCAGCAGCGATTGGACAGAACTTAATTCACCCCTCCACTTT. Amino acid sequence: CASSDWTELNSPLHF.

The chain uses TRBV6-5 and TRBJ2-2; possible D gene TRBD1, 6 bases. CDR1 MNHEY and CDR2 SVGAGI come from the germline V gene. V gave up 1 base and J gave up 4 bases, with 16 bases separating them. The CDR3 length is 17 residues. The CDR3 here is CASSYLGQGITTGELFF. For the CDR3, the DNA is TGTGCCAGCAGTTACTTAGGGCAGGGGATTACCACCGGGGAGCTGTTTTTT.

The V and J genes are TRBV6-1 and TRBJ1-1; D is perhaps TRBD1 (5 bases). Germline CDR1 is MNHNS and CDR2 is SASEGT. Trimming shortened V by 6 bases and J by 4 bases, and 12 bases separated the two germline ends. The CDR3 runs to 13 residues. CDR3 nucleotides: TGTGCCAGCAGGGTATTAACAGGCACTGAAGCTTTCTTT. Translation: CASRVLTGTEAFF.

J is TRBJ1-1 and V is TRBV7-9; D not certain. Trimming removed 5 bases at V and 5 bases at J, with 15 bases between. The CDR3 extends over 14 amino acids. Germline lookup yields CDR1 SEHNR and CDR2 FQNEAQ (reference sequence). In DNA form, the CDR3 reads TGTGCCAGCAGCCATGCAGGTTTCAGGACTGAAGCTTTCTTT. Protein product: CASSHAGFRTEAFF.

The chain joins TRBV20-1 to TRBJ2-1; 9 nucleotides match TRBD1. The CDR3 sequence is 14 residues long. V lost 3 bases and J lost 9; bases outside the gene matches: 9. The V gene's germline CDR1 is DFQATT and CDR2 SNEGSKA (reference sequence). CDR3 sequence (DNA): TGCAGTGCTAGGCACAGGGGGCAGAGAAGTGAGCAGTTCTTC. Its translation: CSARHRGQRSEQFF.

V gene TRBV4-2 combines with J gene TRBJ2-2; perhaps TRBD2 as D (6 bases). Germline V lookup: CDR1 LGHNA, CDR2 YNFKEQ. V lost 4 bases to trimming and J lost 4 bases, with 13 bases between them. CDR3 length: 15 amino acids. The CDR3 region is CASSPTLGLTGELFF. The DNA of the CDR3 is TGTGCCAGCAGCCCAACCTTGGGACTCACCGGGGAGCTGTTTTTT.

This clonotype was seen a few times. The chain recombines TRBV11-1 with TRBJ1-1, with D uncertain. The CDR3 is made up of 14 amino acids. The germline gives CDR1 SGHAT, CDR2 FQDESV (reference sequence). Trimming removed 8 bases at V and 4 bases at J, with 17 bases between. The CDR3 spells CASQTQEGVTEAFF. The CDR3 DNA is TGTGCCAGCCAGACCCAAGAGGGCGTCACTGAAGCTTTCTTT.